The 16 T cell receptor beta chains below were found in one sample sequenced in a study of OX40 agonist ivuxolimab in advanced cancers. Clones were read by immunoSEQ multiplex PCR, and TCRdb kept only the in-frame ones, dropping some. Among some 71,000 clones listed, approximately 84% were seen once. Sequencing used CD4+ or CD8+ T cells sorted from blood, obtained in a trial of the OX40 agonist ivuxolimab. All receptors derive from an adult with an advanced solid tumor such as melanoma, head and neck, liver or kidney cancer.

The V and J genes are TRBV6-5 and TRBJ1-1; D uncertain. Trimming took off 6 bases at V and 5 bases at J, with 7 bases between the two ends. The CDR3 runs 11 residues. Per the germline V gene, CDR1 is MNHEY and CDR2 is SVGAGI. The CDR3 DNA is TGTGCCAGCAGGCGGGGTACTGAAGCTTTCTTT. It yields the protein CASRRGTEAFF.

The chain has TRBV27 and TRBJ2-5; 15 bases fit TRBD2. The DNA end is a closer match to TRBJ2-7, so the J assignment may be wrong. Looked up from germline, CDR1 is MNHEY and CDR2 is SMNVEV (reference sequence). The CDR3 sequence is 18 residues long. CDR3 sequence: CASRSGLAGGPSSYEQYF. CDR3 nucleotide sequence: TGTGCCAGCAGATCAGGACTAGCGGGAGGGCCCAGCTCCTACGAGCAGTACTTC.

As to this clone: Compared with germline, one end of the junction differs, possibly owing to a read error. This chain joins TRBV20-1 and TRBJ2-7; D remains unclear. This CDR3 comprises 10 residues. Germline V gene lookup returns CDR1 DFQATT and CDR2 SNEGSKA (reference sequence). CDR3 region: CSATPAPINF. CDR3 nucleotides: TGCAGTGCTACCCCGGCCCCGATAAACTTC.

The rearrangement joins TRBV5-4 to TRBJ1-3; D is ambiguous. Germline V gene sequence: CDR1 SGHNT, CDR2 YYREEE (reference sequence). V was trimmed by 4 bases and J by 4 bases, leaving 18 bases between them. This CDR3 region has 16 residues. The CDR3 region has the DNA TGTGCCAGCAGCGCTGCTACCGGACGGCCCGGAAACACCATATATTTT. Translation gives CASSAATGRPGNTIYF.

The chain links TRBV5-5 to TRBJ2-7; 14 nucleotides agree with TRBD2. With 0 bases clipped from V and 1 base from J, the junction kept 0 bases outside the gene matches. CDR1 is SGHKS and CDR2 is YYEKEE in the germline V gene (reference sequence). The CDR3 contains 16 residues. The CDR3 nucleotides read TGTGCCAGCAGCTTGGGACTAGCGGGGGGGTCCTACGAGCAGTACTTC. It translates to CASSLGLAGGSYEQYF.

The gene calls are TRBV2 and TRBJ1-6; the match to TRBD1 covers 10 bases. J lost 10 bases, V lost 2 bases, and 5 bases had no gene match. This CDR3 region has 15 residues. Looked up from germline, CDR1 is SNHLY and CDR2 is FYNNEI. The CDR3 loop reads CASSESGTGVSPLHF. DNA of the CDR3: TGTGCCAGCAGTGAAAGCGGGACAGGGGTATCACCCCTCCACTTT.

The chain couples TRBV7-2 to TRBJ2-7; D remains unclear. V lost 1 base and J lost 3, with 7 bases in between. The CDR3 consists of 13 residues. Germline V gene sequence: CDR1 SGHTA, CDR2 FQGNSA. CDR3 region: CASSLGVDYEQYF. In nucleotides, the CDR3 is TGTGCCAGCAGCTTAGGGGTCGACTACGAGCAGTACTTC.

The chain combines TRBV5-1 with TRBJ2-1; 8 bases line up with TRBD2. Trimming cost V 0 bases and J 1 base; bases outside gene matches: 24. CDR3 length equals 23 residues. Looked up from germline, CDR1 is SGHRS and CDR2 is YFSETQ. CDR3 nucleotides: TGCGCCAGCAGCTTGGCTGGTGGCACCCTCCACCTGATAGCGGGACCTTCCTACAATGAGCAGTTCTTC. It codes for CASSLAGGTLHLIAGPSYNEQFF.

The chain links TRBV7-9 to TRBJ2-5, with D perhaps TRBD2 (6 bases). Trimming pared 5 bases from V and 5 bases from J, leaving 15 bases between. CDR1 is SEHNR and CDR2 is FQNEAQ in the germline V gene (reference sequence). This CDR3 contains 14 residues. Written as DNA, the CDR3 is TGTGCCAGCAGCCGGCGAGGGGCGGGGGAGACCCAGTACTTC. As protein: CASSRRGAGETQYF.

This clone was seen only a few times. The chain uses TRBV25-1 and TRBJ1-6; tentatively, D is TRBD1 (6 bases). CDR1 and CDR2 from the germline V gene are MGHDK and SYGVNS. The V and J ends lost 2 bases and 8 bases respectively, with 10 bases between them. CDR3 length: 14 residues. CDR3 residues: CASSEDRTYSPLHF. The CDR3, as DNA: TGTGCCAGCAGTGAAGACAGGACCTATTCACCCCTCCACTTT.

V and J are TRBV11-1 and TRBJ1-1; a weak D match, TRBD1 (6 bases). Germline assignment: CDR1 SGHAT and CDR2 FQDESV (reference sequence). CDR3 length: 15 residues. Between the trimmed V and J ends, which lost 5 bases and 5 bases, there was a span of 18 bases. This CDR3 is CASSRRGGGKTEAFF. The CDR3 region has the DNA TGTGCCAGCAGCCGACGCGGGGGCGGGAAGACTGAAGCTTTCTTT.

The rearrangement links TRBV5-4 to TRBJ2-1; 9 bases match TRBD2. The CDR3 totals 14 residues. With V trimmed by 3 bases and J by 4 bases, 2 bases remained unmatched. Germline V gene data show CDR1 as SGHNT and CDR2 as YYREEE (reference sequence). The CDR3 loop is CASSSLAGYNEQFF. Here the CDR3 DNA reads TGTGCCAGCAGCTCGCTAGCGGGGTACAATGAGCAGTTCTTC.

This clone is a singleton in its sample. This chain joins TRBV5-4 and TRBJ2-7, with D unclear. The CDR3 has 14 residues. Germline loops: CDR1 SGHNT, CDR2 YYREEE (reference sequence). V was clipped by 4 bases and J by 1 base, with 12 bases between them. The CDR3 loop is CASSGYGESYEQYF. As DNA, the CDR3 is TGTGCCAGCAGCGGATATGGGGAATCCTACGAGCAGTACTTC.

The rearrangement links TRBV5-5 to TRBJ2-7; TRBD2 aligns across 8 bases. Germline CDR1 and CDR2: SGHKS and YYEKEE (reference sequence). The CDR3 is 14 residues long. V was clipped by 4 bases and J by 5 bases; unmatched bases: 8. The CDR3 here is CASSPGGFRDEQYF. CDR3 DNA: TGTGCCAGCAGCCCGGGAGGGTTCAGAGACGAGCAGTACTTC. The full variable domain, with the rest looked up from reference TRBV5-5 and TRBJ2-7, is DAGVTQSPTHLIKTRGQQVTLRCSPISGHKSVSWYQQVLGQGPQFIFQYYEKEERGRGNFPDRFSARQFPNYSSELNVNALLLGDSALYLCASSPGGFRDEQYFGPGTRLTVT.

The rearrangement uses TRBV5-1 and TRBJ2-7; D ambiguous. V was pared by 0 bases and J by 7 bases, with 14 bases between. The CDR3 length is 14 residues. Per germline, CDR1 SGHRS and CDR2 YFSETQ. DNA for the CDR3: TGCGCCAGCAGCTTGGATGGAGTCTCAGGAGAGCAGTACTTC. Protein product: CASSLDGVSGEQYF.

The V gene is TRBV2, the J gene TRBJ2-7, with 11 bases fitting TRBD2. Germline assignment: CDR1 SNHLY and CDR2 FYNNEI. The CDR3 is 15 residues long. V was pared by 5 bases and J by 3 bases, with 6 bases of the junction left unmatched. CDR3 in DNA: TGTGCCAGCAGTTGGGGGACTAGCGGAGTCTACGAGCAGTACTTC. Protein product: CASSWGTSGVYEQYF.